These 25 T cell receptor beta chains came from one sample sequenced in a study of cytomegalovirus exposure and HLA in healthy donors. The study ran its PCR with 60 Vbeta and 13 Jbeta primers. TCRdb's copy holds only in-frame clones and misses some; the assay was immunoSEQ multiplex PCR. The sample yields about 65,000 clones, roughly two thirds seen once. The sample consisted of PBMCs. The receptors were gathered from a man aged 30 to 45 in good health and CMV-seronegative.

The V call is TRBV9, the J call TRBJ1-1, with D perhaps matching TRBD1 (5 bases). The germline V gene has CDR1 SGDLS and CDR2 YYNGEE. The CDR3 contains 15 residues. Trimming took off 4 bases at V and 3 bases at J, with 16 bases between the two ends. CDR3 amino acids: CASSPSPGGDTEAFF. CDR3 DNA: TGTGCCAGCAGCCCCTCACCGGGGGGAGACACTGAAGCTTTCTTT.

This chain connects TRBV5-1 to TRBJ2-2; possibly TRBD2 for D (5 bases). Germline CDR1 is SGHRS and CDR2 is YFSETQ. This CDR3 contains 16 residues. Between the trimmed V and J ends, which lost 3 bases and 0 bases, there was a span of 12 bases. CDR3 amino acids: CASSSGLKTNTGELFF. The CDR3 DNA sequence: TGCGCCAGCAGCTCAGGACTGAAAACGAACACCGGGGAGCTGTTTTTT.

V and J are TRBV12-5 and TRBJ1-2; TRBD1 aligns across 8 bases. Trimming at V came to 6 bases and at J to 4 bases, leaving 4 bases not matched to a gene. The CDR3 length is 13 residues. CDR1 is LGHNT, CDR2 FRNRAP, per germline. CDR3: CASGAGTGYGYTF. CDR3 bases: TGTGCTAGTGGGGCCGGGACAGGCTATGGCTACACCTTC. Combining the CDR3 with reference TRBV12-5 and TRBJ1-2 gives the whole variable domain DARVTQTPRHKVTEMGQEVTMRCQPILGHNTVFWYRQTMMQGLELLAYFRNRAPLDDSGMPKDRFSAEMPDATLATLKIQPSEPRDSAVYFCASGAGTGYGYTFGSGTRLTVV.

CDR3 region: CASKGTGAGTQYF. As DNA, the CDR3 is TGTGCCAGTAAGGGGACAGGGGCGGGTACGCAGTATTTT. The chain is built from TRBV19 and TRBJ2-3, with 10 bases that match TRBD1. The V segment lost 7 bases and the J segment 8 bases; nucleotides outside the gene matches: 6. Germline V gene data show CDR1 as LNHDA and CDR2 as SQIVND (reference sequence). The CDR3 runs to 13 residues.

This chain links TRBV10-3 with TRBJ1-1; 7 bases agree with TRBD1. This CDR3 is built from 15 residues. Germline V gene sequence: CDR1 ENHRY, CDR2 SYGVKD. V was pared by 3 bases and J by 2 bases, with 6 bases of the junction left unmatched. This CDR3 is CAISDPGQSNTEAFF. CDR3 coding DNA: TGTGCCATCAGTGACCCGGGACAGAGCAACACTGAAGCTTTCTTT.

The genes are TRBV2 and TRBJ1-1; TRBD1 agrees at 7 bases. Germline-derived CDR1 and CDR2 are SNHLY and FYNNEI. The CDR3 spans 14 residues. V was pared by 4 bases and J by 4 bases, with 6 bases of the junction left unmatched. Here the CDR3 reads CASSGGNRGTEAFF. The CDR3 DNA sequence: TGTGCCAGCAGTGGGGGGAACAGGGGCACTGAAGCTTTCTTT.

V gene TRBV6-4 combines with J gene TRBJ2-5; 8 bases line up with TRBD1. CDR3 length: 14 amino acids. The V gene's germline CDR1 is MRHNA and CDR2 SNTAGT. Trimming took 6 bases from V and 3 from J; bases not matched to a gene: 6. The CDR3 nucleotides read TGTGCCAGCAGGGGGCTGGACAGGGAAGAGACCCAGTACTTC. Protein sequence: CASRGLDREETQYF.

V and J are TRBV5-8 and TRBJ1-5; D is possibly TRBD1 (6 bases). The V gene lost 0 bases and the J gene lost 3 bases, with 10 bases spanning the gap. The germline CDR1 and CDR2 sequences are SGHTS and YDEGEE. The CDR3 consists of 15 residues. CDR3 in amino acids: CASSLGQAINQPQHF. The CDR3 DNA reads TGTGCCAGCAGCTTGGGACAGGCGATCAATCAGCCCCAGCATTTT.

V and J are TRBV7-9 and TRBJ1-1; D unresolved. CDR1 and CDR2 (germline): SEHNR, FQNEAQ (reference sequence). This CDR3 has 14 amino acids. V lost 1 base, J lost 6 bases, and 12 bases lay in between. CDR3 amino acids: CASSLGTERPEAFF. As DNA, the CDR3 is TGTGCCAGCAGCTTAGGGACTGAACGTCCTGAAGCTTTCTTT.

J is TRBJ2-7 and V is TRBV5-1; D possibly corresponds to TRBD2 (6 bases). The CDR3 length is 13 residues. With 1 base removed from V and 3 bases from J, the gap between germline ends came to 8 bases. From germline, CDR1 is SGHRS and CDR2 YFSETQ. The CDR3 region has the DNA TGCGCCAGCAGCTTGTCGGGGGACTACGAGCAGTACTTC. This translates into CASSLSGDYEQYF.

This clone was seen only a few times. This rearrangement joins TRBV5-1 to TRBJ2-3; a weak D match, TRBD2 (5 bases). The V gene lost 4 bases and the J gene lost 5 bases, with 11 bases spanning the gap. The CDR3 covers 13 residues. CDR1 is SGHRS and CDR2 is YFSETQ in the germline V gene. The CDR3 here is CASSSPGEDTQYF. CDR3 in DNA: TGCGCCAGCAGCAGCCCCGGGGAAGATACGCAGTATTTT.

This chain uses TRBV18 with TRBJ2-7, with 7 bases lining up with TRBD1. Looked up from germline, CDR1 is KGHSH and CDR2 is LQKENI. The ends lost 4 bases at V and 13 bases at J; junction bases unmatched: 13. This CDR3 spans 13 amino acids. The CDR3 spells CASSLGPGQIYYF. The DNA of the CDR3 is TGTGCCAGCTCACTCGGGCCGGGACAGATATATTACTTC.

The J gene is TRBJ2-7, the V gene TRBV7-2; D ambiguous. Germline values: CDR1 SGHTA, CDR2 FQGNSA. This CDR3 contains 13 residues. The ends were cut back, 5 bases at V and 4 bases at J, with 12 bases in the middle. The chain's CDR3 is CASSPNFRYEQYF. CDR3 sequence (DNA): TGTGCCAGCAGCCCCAACTTCCGTTACGAGCAGTACTTC.

The chain is built from TRBV7-6 and TRBJ2-5, with 8 bases fitting TRBD1. V trimming: 4 bases; J trimming: 4 bases; junction bases outside the gene matches: 8. The CDR3 length is 15 residues. Per germline, CDR1 SGHVS and CDR2 FNYEAQ. The CDR3 region has the DNA TGTGCCAGCAGCTCGAAACCAGGGGGCAGAGAGACCCAGTACTTC. Encoded protein: CASSSKPGGRETQYF.

The chain links TRBV7-6 to TRBJ2-7; TRBD1 is a possible D gene (6 bases). Trimming stripped 5 bases from V and 3 bases from J, with 14 bases between. In germline, CDR1 is SGHVS, CDR2 FNYEAQ. This CDR3 has 14 residues. This chain's CDR3 is CASSDRDNIYEQYF. CDR3 DNA sequence: TGTGCCAGCAGCGACCGGGACAACATCTACGAGCAGTACTTC. Filled out from reference TRBV7-6 and TRBJ2-7, the complete variable domain reads GAGVSQSPRYKVTKRGQDVALRCDPISGHVSLYWYRQALGQGPEFLTYFNYEAQQDKSGLPNDRFSAERPEGSISTLTIQRTEQRDSAMYRCASSDRDNIYEQYFGPGTRLTVT.

This clone was recorded a few times. The CDR3 DNA is TGTGCCAGCAGCTTAGTAGGGGGAGCAGAGACCCAGTACTTC. Amino acid sequence: CASSLVGGAETQYF. The chain has TRBV7-2 and TRBJ2-5, with D possibly matching TRBD1 (6 bases). CDR3 length: 14 amino acids. Per germline, CDR1 SGHTA and CDR2 FQGNSA. The ends were cut back, 1 base at V and 4 bases at J, with 10 bases in the middle.

This rearrangement joins TRBV5-4 to TRBJ1-1; tentatively, D is TRBD1 (5 bases). V lost 1 base to trimming and J lost 11 bases, with 12 bases between them. Germline V gene lookup returns CDR1 SGHNT and CDR2 YYREEE (reference sequence). The CDR3 runs to 12 residues. The CDR3: CASSLSQGDAFF. CDR3 bases: TGTGCCAGCAGCTTGAGTCAGGGTGACGCTTTCTTT.

The rearrangement uses TRBV7-9 and TRBJ2-7; no clear D gene. The CDR3 contains 12 residues. V was pared by 5 bases and J by 4 bases, with 9 bases between. Germline V gives CDR1 SEHNR, CDR2 FQNEAQ (reference sequence). The CDR3 region has the DNA TGTGCCAGCAGCCCTACCTCATACGAGCAGTACTTC. Its translation: CASSPTSYEQYF.

The rearrangement uses TRBV6-1 and TRBJ2-3; 10 bases are shared with TRBD2. From germline, CDR1 is MNHNS and CDR2 SASEGT. With 11 bases clipped from V and 4 bases from J, the junction kept 6 bases outside the gene matches. The CDR3 runs 13 residues. CDR3 DNA: TGTGCCGGGCGAGCGGGGGGGTCAGATACGCAGTATTTT. Translation: CAGRAGGSDTQYF.

A few counts support this clone. The genes are TRBV5-1 and TRBJ2-6, with no clear D. This CDR3 contains 15 residues. Deletions cut 4 bases from V and 4 bases from J, with 12 bases between. In germline, CDR1 is SGHRS, CDR2 YFSETQ. CDR3: CASSIAEEGANVLTF. The CDR3 bases are TGCGCCAGCAGCATAGCAGAGGAGGGGGCCAACGTCCTGACTTTC.

The chain links TRBV29-1 to TRBJ2-7, with 7 bases fitting TRBD2. V dropped 3 bases and J dropped 4; count of bases not matched to a gene: 3. This CDR3 has 12 residues. Per germline, CDR1 SQVTM and CDR2 ANQGSEA. The CDR3 DNA follows: TGCAGCGTTGAGGGAGCGGGGTACGAGCAGTACTTC. Amino acid sequence: CSVEGAGYEQYF.

The V call is TRBV29-1, the J call TRBJ2-1; unclear D gene. V was trimmed by 0 bases and J by 0 bases, leaving 3 bases between them. The germline V gene encodes CDR1 SQVTM and CDR2 ANQGSEA. The CDR3 loop spans 13 amino acids. Here the CDR3 DNA reads TGCAGCGTTGAAGAGGCCTCCTACAATGAGCAGTTCTTC. Residues: CSVEEASYNEQFF.

This chain uses TRBV19 with TRBJ2-7; 7 nucleotides align to TRBD2. The V gene's germline CDR1 is LNHDA and CDR2 SQIVND (reference sequence). V trimming: 5 bases; J trimming: 7 bases; junction bases outside the gene matches: 11. This CDR3 has 14 residues. The CDR3 region is CASSRTAGEGEQYF. CDR3 DNA: TGTGCCAGTAGTCGAACGGCGGGGGAAGGGGAGCAGTACTTC.

The chain recombines TRBV25-1 with TRBJ2-7; a weak D match, TRBD2 (6 bases). The CDR3 loop spans 14 amino acids. The V gene lost 7 bases and the J gene lost 6 bases, with 19 bases spanning the gap. Looked up from germline, CDR1 is MGHDK and CDR2 is SYGVNS. CDR3 in amino acids: CASTQEGVVGEQYF. CDR3 DNA: TGTGCCAGCACTCAGGAGGGAGTGGTGGGCGAGCAGTACTTC.

The chain employs TRBV7-9 and TRBJ2-3; 11 bases align to TRBD2. This CDR3 has 17 amino acids. CDR1 SEHNR and CDR2 FQNEAQ come from the germline V gene (reference sequence). With 6 bases clipped from V and 6 bases from J, the junction kept 14 bases outside the gene matches. The CDR3 reads CASSPARLAGSPDTQYF. Written as DNA, the CDR3 is TGTGCCAGCAGTCCGGCAAGACTAGCGGGGAGTCCTGATACGCAGTATTTT.